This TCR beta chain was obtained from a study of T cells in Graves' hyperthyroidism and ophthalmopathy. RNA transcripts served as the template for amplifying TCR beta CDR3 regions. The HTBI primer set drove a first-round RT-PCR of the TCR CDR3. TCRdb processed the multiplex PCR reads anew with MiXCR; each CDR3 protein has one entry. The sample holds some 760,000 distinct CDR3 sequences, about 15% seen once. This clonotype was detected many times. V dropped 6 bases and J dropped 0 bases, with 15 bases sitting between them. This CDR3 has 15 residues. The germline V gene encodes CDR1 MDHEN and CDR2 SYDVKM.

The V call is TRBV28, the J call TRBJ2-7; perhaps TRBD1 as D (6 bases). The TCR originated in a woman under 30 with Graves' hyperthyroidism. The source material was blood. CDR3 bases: TGTGCCAGCAGCCTTACAGGGTTTAGCTCCTACGAGCAGTACTTC. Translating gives CASSLTGFSSYEQYF.